This TCR beta chain was recorded in a study of vaccination effects on CD4 cells after COVID-19. Between the trimmed V and J ends, which lost 0 bases and 6 bases, there was a span of 12 bases. Germline-derived CDR1 and CDR2 are SGHKS and YYEKEE (reference sequence). This CDR3 is 15 amino acids long. With respect to this clone: Its antigen remains unidentified.

Profiled with immunoSEQ multiplex PCR; TCRdb holds only in-frame clones, not every one. The sample contains roughly 34,000 clones, around 80% of which appear only once. Antigen-specific CD4+ T cell clonotypes were called by their expansion after viral peptide-pool culture in ViraFEST. Researchers isolated CD4+ T cells once approximately 10 days of culture had elapsed. Vaccine administered to participants consisted of two doses of either BNT162b2 or mRNA-1273. The V gene is TRBV5-5, the J gene TRBJ1-4; no clear D. This receptor was identified in a human donor who received a COVID-19 vaccine. Some clones in this sample may be carry-over from other donors' samples. The sample here was CD4+ T cells from PBMCs cultured with HCoV-NL63 spike peptides, taken after COVID-19 vaccination. CDR3 region: CASSLAATVDEKLFF. CDR3 in DNA: TGTGCCAGCAGCTTGGCGGCGACGGTGGATGAAAAACTGTTTTTT.